What follows is one T cell receptor (beta chain) and its context. The target antigen is unknown. These data originate in a study of T-cell reconstitution after alpha-beta-depleted transplantation in children. The authors prepared the TCRbeta library with unique molecular identifiers. TCRdb re-derived calls from the PCR reads in MiXCR, one entry per CDR3 protein. The data show some 190,000 distinct CDR3 sequences, around 10% seen once. V shed 9 bases and J shed 7 bases, with 21 bases lying between them. The CDR3 totals 15 residues. Germline CDR1 MNHEY, CDR2 SMNVEV (reference sequence). Study conclusions and caveats: There were some patients whose high TCRbeta diversity at day 60 came from surviving recipient T cells and thymic progenitors. A year had passed since transplant, and T-cell counts and diversity by then came mostly from newly produced T cells.

The receptor was isolated from a boy aged 2 to 10 with acute myeloid leukemia, due to receive a stem cell transplant. V gene TRBV27 combines with J gene TRBJ2-2; maybe TRBD1 (6 bases). The material was PBMCs, obtained before TCRalphabeta/CD19-depleted stem cell transplant. The CDR3: CARSLPGEWIGELFF. CDR3 nucleotides: TGTGCCAGGAGTCTCCCAGGGGAGTGGATCGGGGAGCTGTTTTTT.